At least ten counts were recorded for the clone carrying this TCR beta chain. Antigen specificity is unknown. This specimen comes from a study of early T cells in non-severe SARS-CoV-2 infection. As for the study in general: The sequenced material was bulk RNA from unsorted whole blood, and its chains were unpaired.

Attachment of unique molecular identifiers was made to individual cDNA molecules. TCRdb analysed the 5' RACE reads with MiXCR anew, one entry per CDR3 protein. The sample consists of about 110,000 distinct CDR3 sequences, 11% of them appearing once. Points from the study as a whole: Matching results from VDJdb favored anti-spike CD8 responses, leaving private and CD4 specificities undetected.

Germline V gene sequence: CDR1 SNHLY, CDR2 FYNNEI. V was trimmed by 6 bases and J by 3 bases, leaving 18 bases between them. This CDR3 contains 15 residues. The chain recombines TRBV2 with TRBJ2-7, with a tentative D call TRBD2 (5 bases). The receptor's source is an adult who was a healthcare worker with PCR-confirmed SARS-CoV-2 infection or an uninfected control (not recorded which). The sequenced sample consisted of whole blood. This chain's CDR3 is CASRRRWAHNYEQYF. For the CDR3, the DNA is TGTGCCAGCAGGAGGAGGTGGGCGCATAACTACGAGCAGTACTTC.